The clone carrying this T cell receptor beta chain was observed a handful of times. Its antigen remains unknown. Patients aged 18 to 65 had newly diagnosed hyperthyroidism of under 2 months' duration. Diagnostic assessment was based on clinical symptoms, serum thyroxine and TRAb, thyroid ultrasound and orbital computed tomography. The blood sample predates any ophthalmopathy symptoms, coming from first hyperthyroidism diagnosis. This CDR3 has 13 amino acids. J gave up 10 bases and V 0 bases, and 6 bases lay outside the gene matches. Germline V lookup: CDR1 SGHRS, CDR2 YFSETQ. The data belong to a study of T cells in Graves' hyperthyroidism and ophthalmopathy. Notes on the study in general: Classification by a 13 V-J model distinguished ophthalmopathy from stable hyperthyroidism.

Researchers amplified the TCR beta CDR3 regions from RNA transcripts. The primer set for the first-round RT-PCR of the TCR CDR3 was HTBI. TCRdb passed the multiplex PCR reads through MiXCR, listing each CDR3 protein once. Altogether under 450,000 distinct CDR3 sequences are present, about 14% being singletons, with the ten largest covering around 21%. Sequencing was performed on blood. This chain links TRBV5-1 with TRBJ1-1; 7 nucleotides match TRBD1. The receptor was derived from a man in his thirties or forties with Graves' hyperthyroidism that later progressed to Graves' ophthalmopathy. CDR3 in amino acids: CASSLEGQTGAFF. The CDR3 DNA is TGCGCCAGCAGCTTGGAGGGACAGACGGGAGCTTTCTTT.